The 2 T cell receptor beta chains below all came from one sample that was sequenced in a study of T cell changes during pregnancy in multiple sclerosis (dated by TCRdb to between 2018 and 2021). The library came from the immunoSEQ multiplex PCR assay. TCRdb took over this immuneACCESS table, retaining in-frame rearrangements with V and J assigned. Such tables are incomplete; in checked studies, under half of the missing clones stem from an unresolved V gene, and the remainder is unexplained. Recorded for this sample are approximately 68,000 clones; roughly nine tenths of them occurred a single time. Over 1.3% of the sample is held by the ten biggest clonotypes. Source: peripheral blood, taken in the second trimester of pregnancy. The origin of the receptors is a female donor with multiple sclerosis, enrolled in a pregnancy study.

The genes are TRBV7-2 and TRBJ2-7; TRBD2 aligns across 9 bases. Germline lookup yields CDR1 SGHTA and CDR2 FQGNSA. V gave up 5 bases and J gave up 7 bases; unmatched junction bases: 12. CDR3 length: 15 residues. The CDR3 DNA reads TGTGCCAGCAGCCTGAGGTCTAGCGGGGCCTTTGAGCAGTACTTC. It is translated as CASSLRSSGAFEQYF.

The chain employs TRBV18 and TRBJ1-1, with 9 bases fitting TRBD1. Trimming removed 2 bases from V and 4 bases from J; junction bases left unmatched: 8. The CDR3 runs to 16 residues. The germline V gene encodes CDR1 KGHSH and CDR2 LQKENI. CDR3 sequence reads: CASSPRGQGSGTEAFF. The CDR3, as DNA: TGTGCCAGCTCACCAAGGGGACAGGGTTCGGGCACTGAAGCTTTCTTT.